Each of the 27 T cell receptor beta chains below was sequenced from the same sample in a study of shared clonotypes between healthy human individuals. Naive CD8 cells lacked CD45RO and underwent positive selection for CCR7, leaving out terminally differentiated effector memory CD45RA+ cells. Profiled with immunoSEQ multiplex PCR; TCRdb holds only in-frame clones, not every one. Among hundreds of thousands of clones listed, 80% to 95% were seen once. Sequenced material: naive CD8+ T cells sorted from blood. The receptors were sampled from a man aged 25 to 40 in good health.

The J gene is TRBJ2-1, the V gene TRBV10-3; 10 bases are a match to TRBD2. Per germline, CDR1 ENHRY and CDR2 SYGVKD. J gave up 2 bases and V 5 bases, and 6 bases lay outside the gene matches. The CDR3 covers 16 residues. CDR3 nucleotide sequence: TGTGCCATCAGTCCTTCAGCGGGAGGGACCTACAATGAGCAGTTCTTC. The encoded protein is CAISPSAGGTYNEQFF.

Regarding this clone: Other DNA sequences in this specimen translate into the identical CDR3. V gene TRBV9 combines with J gene TRBJ1-5, with D hard to call. The CDR3 contains 15 residues. CDR1 and CDR2 from the germline V gene are SGDLS and YYNGEE. Trimming took 0 bases from V and 4 from J, leaving 11 bases between them. The CDR3 reads CASSVDGGLNQPQHF. The DNA of the CDR3 is TGTGCCAGCAGCGTAGATGGTGGCTTGAATCAGCCCCAGCATTTT.

The V call is TRBV7-9, the J call TRBJ2-3, with D tentatively TRBD1 (6 bases). CDR3 length: 16 amino acids. The V gene's germline CDR1 is SEHNR and CDR2 FQNEAQ (reference sequence). The ends were cut back, 5 bases at V and 3 bases at J, with 18 bases in the middle. CDR3 region: CASSPPTGTRTDTQYF. CDR3 coding DNA: TGTGCCAGCAGCCCCCCCACCGGGACAAGGACAGATACGCAGTATTTT.

V gene TRBV27 combines with J gene TRBJ2-6, with 7 nucleotides matching TRBD1. Unmatched junction bases numbered 8, after V lost 6 bases and J lost 6 bases. Germline CDR1 is MNHEY and CDR2 is SMNVEV (reference sequence). The CDR3 runs 15 residues. The CDR3, as DNA: TGTGCCAGCAGCTCGACTACAGGGGTGGCCAACGTCCTGACTTTC. As protein: CASSSTTGVANVLTF.

The gene calls are TRBV9 and TRBJ2-7; possible D gene TRBD2, 5 bases. This CDR3 comprises 15 residues. The germline CDR1 and CDR2 sequences are SGDLS and YYNGEE. V was trimmed by 4 bases and J by 3 bases, leaving 17 bases between them. The CDR3 bases are TGTGCCAGCAGCCCAGAAGGCCTAGCCCTCTACGAGCAGTACTTC. It specifies CASSPEGLALYEQYF.

V is TRBV7-2 and J is TRBJ2-1; 8 bases map to TRBD2. V was pared by 4 bases and J by 4 bases, with 9 bases of the junction left unmatched. The V gene's germline CDR1 is SGHTA and CDR2 FQGNSA. The CDR3 is 16 residues long. CDR3 sequence: CASSYRWASGYNEQFF. In DNA form, the CDR3 reads TGTGCCAGCAGCTACCGTTGGGCTAGCGGGTACAATGAGCAGTTCTTC.

Here the CDR3 reads CASSLLDSSNQPQHF. The CDR3 DNA reads as TGTGCCAGCAGCTTATTAGACAGTAGCAATCAGCCCCAGCATTTT. This chain uses TRBV7-6 with TRBJ1-5; a possible D gene is TRBD1 (5 bases). CDR1 and CDR2 (germline): SGHVS, FNYEAQ. The CDR3 has 15 amino acids. With 2 bases removed from V and 0 bases from J, the gap between germline ends came to 8 bases.

CDR3 in DNA: TGTGCCAGCGGCAAGGACAGTATCGGACGGGCCCAGCATTTT. Translation gives CASGKDSIGRAQHF. The chain joins TRBV7-8 to TRBJ1-5; perhaps TRBD1 as D (6 bases). From germline, CDR1 is SGHVS and CDR2 FQNEAQ. V shed 8 bases and J shed 11 bases, with 22 bases lying between them. This CDR3 contains 14 residues.

This clone was detected ten times or more. This sequence joins TRBV2 and TRBJ2-7; TRBD2 matches at 7 bases. Germline CDR1 is SNHLY and CDR2 is FYNNEI. V gave up 8 bases and J gave up 0 bases; unmatched junction bases: 7. The CDR3 has 14 amino acids. The CDR3 region is CASVVGLNSYEQYF. The DNA for the CDR3 is TGTGCCAGCGTGGTGGGACTAAACTCCTACGAGCAGTACTTC.

V and J are TRBV29-1 and TRBJ1-4; D unclear. The V end lost 6 bases, the J end lost 3 bases, and 11 bases lay between the germline ends. CDR1 is SQVTM and CDR2 is ANQGSEA in the germline V gene. This CDR3 comprises 13 residues. CDR3 in DNA: TGCAGCGTAGGAGAACACGCTAATGAAAAACTGTTTTTT. As protein: CSVGEHANEKLFF.

The gene calls are TRBV11-3 and TRBJ2-2; 7 bases are shared with TRBD1. V was clipped by 1 base and J by 1 base; unmatched bases: 3. The CDR3 consists of 16 residues. Germline V gene data show CDR1 as SGHNT and CDR2 as YENEEA. The CDR3 loop is CASSLGRTGNTGELFF. CDR3 DNA sequence: TGTGCCAGCAGCTTAGGTCGGACAGGGAACACCGGGGAGCTGTTTTTT.

The rearrangement links TRBV2 to TRBJ2-7, with 10 bases matching TRBD1. The CDR3 contains 16 residues. J gave up 1 base and V 5 bases, and 8 bases lay outside the gene matches. Germline CDR1 SNHLY, CDR2 FYNNEI. The CDR3 here is CASSFPRDRGSYEQYF. The DNA for the CDR3 is TGTGCCAGCAGTTTTCCCCGGGACAGGGGATCCTACGAGCAGTACTTC.

The chain is built from TRBV6-5 and TRBJ1-4; D unresolved. The CDR3 contains 12 residues. Germline lookup yields CDR1 MNHEY and CDR2 SVGAGI. Trimming removed 5 bases at V and 8 bases at J, with 9 bases between. In nucleotides, the CDR3 is TGTGCCAGCAGTCACCGTCGCGAAAAACTGTTTTTT. Residues: CASSHRREKLFF.

This clone has a single count. The chain recombines TRBV15 with TRBJ1-4; unclear D gene. This CDR3 comprises 15 residues. Germline V gives CDR1 LNHNV, CDR2 YYDKDF (reference sequence). The V end was cut by 2 bases, the J end by 2 bases, with 9 bases between. CDR3 sequence reads: CATSRLAKTNEKLFF. In nucleotides, the CDR3 is TGTGCCACCAGCAGACTAGCTAAGACTAATGAAAAACTGTTTTTT.

The V call is TRBV5-6, the J call TRBJ1-2; D is undetermined. V shed 2 bases and J shed 1 base, with 12 bases lying between them. Germline V gene lookup returns CDR1 SGHDT and CDR2 YYEEEE. This CDR3 contains 15 residues. The CDR3 region has the DNA TGTGCCAGCAGCTTATATAACAGATATAACTATGGCTACACCTTC. Residues: CASSLYNRYNYGYTF.

The rearrangement joins TRBV9 to TRBJ2-2; no clear D. The CDR3 totals 16 residues. V gave up 3 bases and J gave up 0 bases, with 12 bases separating them. Per germline, CDR1 SGDLS and CDR2 YYNGEE. In DNA, the CDR3 is TGTGCCAGCAGCGGAAACAAGGATACGAACACCGGGGAGCTGTTTTTT. Encoded protein: CASSGNKDTNTGELFF.

The chain recombines TRBV6-1 with TRBJ2-2, with a tentative D call TRBD1 (6 bases). Looked up from germline, CDR1 is MNHNS and CDR2 is SASEGT. The V and J ends lost 6 bases and 10 bases respectively, with 15 bases between them. The CDR3 has 13 amino acids. The CDR3 DNA reads as TGTGCCAGCAGCAAACAGGGCCAACTGGAGCTGTTTTTT. Translated: CASSKQGQLELFF.

V is TRBV7-9 and J is TRBJ2-2; D may be TRBD1 (5 bases). The V gene's germline CDR1 is SEHNR and CDR2 FQNEAQ (reference sequence). There are 15 residues in the CDR3. The V end was cut by 1 base, the J end by 3 bases, with 9 bases between. The CDR3 here is CASSLEQAYTGELFF. The CDR3 DNA reads TGTGCCAGCAGCTTAGAACAGGCCTACACCGGGGAGCTGTTTTTT.

The rearrangement links TRBV29-1 to TRBJ1-1, with D tentatively TRBD1 (6 bases). Trimming pared 6 bases from V and 0 bases from J, leaving 20 bases between. Germline V gene sequence: CDR1 SQVTM, CDR2 ANQGSEA. The CDR3 is 16 residues long. The chain's CDR3 is CSVPTRGADMNTEAFF. The CDR3 DNA sequence: TGCAGCGTGCCCACTCGGGGGGCAGATATGAACACTGAAGCTTTCTTT.

The chain recombines TRBV29-1 with TRBJ1-2; 8 nucleotides line up with TRBD1. This CDR3 spans 16 amino acids. After removal of 0 bases from V and 4 bases from J, the junction contained 10 bases not matched to a gene. Germline lookup yields CDR1 SQVTM and CDR2 ANQGSEA. CDR3 nucleotide sequence: TGCAGCGTTGAAGATCCTCAGGGGGCGTTCATCTATGGCTACACCTTC. It codes for CSVEDPQGAFIYGYTF.

This chain links TRBV28 with TRBJ2-1; TRBD2 matches at 14 bases. The germline V gene encodes CDR1 MDHEN and CDR2 SYDVKM. The trim removed 8 bases at V and 6 bases at J, leaving 6 bases unmatched. This CDR3 spans 15 amino acids. As DNA, the CDR3 is TGTGCCAGCGGGGGACTAGCGGGAGCCCGCAATGAGCAGTTCTTC. Translating it yields CASGGLAGARNEQFF. Variable domain in full (rest from reference TRBV28 and TRBJ2-1): DVKVTQSSRYLVKRTGEKVFLECVQDMDHENMFWYRQDPGLGLRLIYFSYDVKMKEKGDIPEGYSVSREKKERFSLILESASTNQTSMYLCASGGLAGARNEQFFGPGTRLTVL.

The V call is TRBV29-1, the J call TRBJ2-1, with 10 positions matching TRBD1. Germline loops: CDR1 SQVTM, CDR2 ANQGSEA. V lost 3 bases to trimming and J lost 9 bases; unmatched junction nucleotides: 5. The CDR3 has 13 residues. CDR3 loop: CSVEGTGDGEQFF. CDR3 bases: TGCAGCGTTGAGGGGACAGGGGATGGTGAGCAGTTCTTC.

V is TRBV4-3 and J is TRBJ2-7; unclear D gene. Germline values: CDR1 LGHNA, CDR2 YSLEER. The CDR3 runs to 14 residues. Between the trimmed V and J ends, which lost 0 bases and 0 bases, there was a span of 6 bases. This CDR3 is CASSQDDGSYEQYF. The CDR3 DNA reads TGCGCCAGCAGCCAAGATGATGGCTCCTACGAGCAGTACTTC.

This chain joins TRBV15 and TRBJ1-4; TRBD1 might be the D (5 bases). This CDR3 is built from 14 residues. CDR1 is LNHNV and CDR2 is YYDKDF in the germline V gene (reference sequence). V dropped 7 bases and J dropped 8 bases, with 17 bases sitting between them. The CDR3 bases are TGTGCCACCACTTACCGGGGACCGGGAGAAAAACTGTTTTTT. Translated: CATTYRGPGEKLFF. Combining the CDR3 with reference TRBV15 and TRBJ1-4 gives the whole variable domain DAMVIQNPRYQVTQFGKPVTLSCSQTLNHNVMYWYQQKSSQAPKLLFHYYDKDFNNEADTPDNFQSRRPNTSFCFLDIRSPGLGDTAMYLCATTYRGPGEKLFFGSGTQLSVL.

The rearrangement links TRBV7-6 to TRBJ2-1; D may be TRBD2 (6 bases). Trimming cost V 5 bases and J 8 bases, with 22 bases left between them. The CDR3 is 16 residues long. CDR1 and CDR2 from the germline V gene are SGHVS and FNYEAQ. CDR3 DNA sequence: TGTGCCAGCAGCCGGGTCGAGCCGAACGGCGGGGATGAGCAGTTCTTC. This codes for CASSRVEPNGGDEQFF.

The chain has TRBV29-1 and TRBJ1-2; D gene uncertain. Trimming left V 8 bases short and J 3 bases short, with 13 bases between. The CDR3 runs 12 residues. CDR1 SQVTM and CDR2 ANQGSEA come from the germline V gene. CDR3 loop: CSSGGPDYGYTF. For the CDR3, the DNA is TGCAGCTCTGGTGGGCCTGACTATGGCTACACCTTC. Variable domain in full (rest from reference TRBV29-1 and TRBJ1-2): SAVISQKPSRDICQRGTSLTIQCQVDSQVTMMFWYRQQPGQSLTLIATANQGSEATYESGFVIDKFPISRPNLTFSTLTVSNMSPEDSSIYLCSSGGPDYGYTFGSGTRLTVV.

This clone has just one count. In the same sample, other DNA sequences code for this CDR3. The CDR3: CASIGQNYEQYF. In DNA, the CDR3 is TGTGCCAGCATCGGGCAAAACTACGAGCAGTACTTC. This chain uses TRBV7-2 with TRBJ2-7; unclear D gene. V lost 7 bases to trimming and J lost 3 bases, with 10 bases between them. Germline CDR1 and CDR2: SGHTA and FQGNSA. The CDR3 has 12 amino acids.